The 25 T cell receptor beta chains below were found in one sample sequenced in a study of shared clonotypes between healthy human individuals. TCRdb keeps only in-frame clones here, not all; method: immunoSEQ multiplex PCR. The table lists a few million clones, 85% to 95% of them singletons, with 0.39% in the top ten. Sequenced material: naive CD4+ T cells from PBMCs. The sample's subset: CD45RA+ positively selected. Receptors were obtained from a man younger than 35 in good health. Some clones in this sample may be carry-over from other donors' samples.

The V call is TRBV7-8, the J call TRBJ2-3, with 8 positions matching TRBD2. The V gene end was trimmed by 4 bases and the J gene end by 0 bases; junction bases not matched to a gene: 9. CDR3 length: 17 amino acids. Germline-derived CDR1 and CDR2 are SGHVS and FQNEAQ. CDR3 sequence (DNA): TGTGCCAGCAGCTCCCGGCTAGCGGGTGTTAGCACAGATACGCAGTATTTT. Its protein product is CASSSRLAGVSTDTQYF.

The chain carries TRBV7-2 and TRBJ1-5, with TRBD1 matching over 8 bases. The CDR3 is made up of 16 amino acids. With 2 bases clipped from V and 0 bases from J, the junction kept 3 bases outside the gene matches. Germline CDR1 is SGHTA and CDR2 is FQGNSA. The CDR3 loop is CASSLNRGYSNQPQHF. CDR3 bases: TGTGCCAGCAGCTTAAACAGGGGGTATAGCAATCAGCCCCAGCATTTT.

The V gene is TRBV7-3, the J gene TRBJ1-5, with D perhaps TRBD1 (6 bases). Germline assignment: CDR1 SGHTA and CDR2 FQGTGA. The V gene lost 7 bases and the J gene lost 3 bases, with 13 bases spanning the gap. This CDR3 contains 14 residues. This chain's CDR3 is CASITGYSNQPQHF. The CDR3 DNA reads TGTGCCAGCATCACAGGGTATTCCAATCAGCCCCAGCATTTT.

The chain combines TRBV5-1 with TRBJ2-3; D is perhaps TRBD1 (6 bases). Trimming left V 4 bases short and J 2 bases short, with 11 bases between. This CDR3 is 14 amino acids long. The germline gives CDR1 SGHRS, CDR2 YFSETQ. CDR3 coding DNA: TGCGCCAGCAGCCAAACAGGGTACACAGATACGCAGTATTTT. Translated: CASSQTGYTDTQYF. Full variable domain (missing parts from reference TRBV5-1 and TRBJ2-3): KAGVTQTPRYLIKTRGQQVTLSCSPISGHRSVSWYQQTPGQGLQFLFEYFSETQRNKGNFPGRFSGRQFSNSRSEMNVSTLELGDSALYLCASSQTGYTDTQYFGPGTRLTVL.

Here the CDR3 reads CATKPAAIGEQFF. The DNA for the CDR3 is TGTGCCACCAAGCCGGCGGCCATAGGGGAGCAGTTCTTC. The V gene is TRBV6-5, the J gene TRBJ2-1; D is unclear. The CDR3 sequence is 13 residues long. The V end was cut by 10 bases, the J end by 10 bases, with 20 bases between. The germline gives CDR1 MNHEY, CDR2 SVGAGI.

As concerns this clone: The identical CDR3 is also encoded by other nucleotide sequences in the sample. V and J are TRBV5-8 and TRBJ2-7, with 7 positions matching TRBD2. Germline CDR1 and CDR2: SGHTS and YDEGEE. This CDR3 comprises 14 residues. The ends lost 4 bases at V and 3 bases at J; junction bases unmatched: 7. CDR3 bases: TGTGCCAGCAGCCTGGGGGGAGGGAGCTACGAGCAGTACTTC. Residues: CASSLGGGSYEQYF.

The sample holds one count of this clone. The chain joins TRBV6-5 to TRBJ1-2; D unclear. CDR3 length: 14 amino acids. V was trimmed by 2 bases and J by 4 bases, leaving 11 bases between them. Germline V lookup: CDR1 MNHEY, CDR2 SVGAGI. CDR3 loop: CASSYDRAFYGYTF. The CDR3 region has the DNA TGTGCCAGCAGTTACGATCGGGCCTTCTATGGCTACACCTTC.

In the case of this clone: Other DNA sequences in the sample encode the same CDR3. The rearrangement uses TRBV20-1 and TRBJ2-1; tentatively, D is TRBD2 (5 bases). CDR3 length equals 11 residues. CDR1 is DFQATT and CDR2 is SNEGSKA in the germline V gene (reference sequence). V shed 3 bases and J shed 8 bases, with 8 bases lying between them. CDR3 sequence reads: CSASLGDEQFF. CDR3 DNA sequence: TGCAGTGCTAGTTTGGGAGATGAGCAGTTCTTC.

The CDR3 DNA is TGTGCCAGCAGCTGGACAGGCTATAATTCACCCCTCCACTTT. Translation: CASSWTGYNSPLHF. The chain recombines TRBV7-6 with TRBJ1-6; 7 bases fit TRBD1. V shed 4 bases and J 3 bases; nucleotides not matched to a gene: 0. The CDR3 is 14 residues long. Looked up from germline, CDR1 is SGHVS and CDR2 is FNYEAQ.

This sequence joins TRBV6-1 and TRBJ1-1; D is unclear. The length of the CDR3 is 12 residues. V was trimmed by 7 bases and J by 4 bases, leaving 10 bases between them. Germline V CDR1 and CDR2: MNHNS, SASEGT. DNA of the CDR3: TGTGCCAGCAACTGGGCCGCCACTGAAGCTTTCTTT. Amino acids: CASNWAATEAFF.

On this clone itself: In the same sample, other DNA sequences code for this CDR3. This rearrangement joins TRBV28 to TRBJ1-1; D is uncertain. This CDR3 is 12 amino acids long. Germline V lookup: CDR1 MDHEN, CDR2 SYDVKM. Trimming took 3 bases from V and 3 from J, leaving 5 bases between them. The CDR3, as DNA: TGTGCCAGCAGTTTTAGCTACACTGAAGCTTTCTTT. Residues: CASSFSYTEAFF.

This chain uses TRBV25-1 with TRBJ2-7; D perhaps matches TRBD1 (5 bases). This CDR3 comprises 13 residues. The V gene lost 4 bases and the J gene lost 3 bases, with 10 bases spanning the gap. The germline V gene has CDR1 MGHDK and CDR2 SYGVNS. The CDR3 sequence: CASSVGAVYEQYF. The CDR3 bases are TGTGCCAGCAGTGTAGGGGCCGTCTACGAGCAGTACTTC.

CDR3 region: CASSFQSGETQYF. The CDR3 bases are TGTGCCAGCAGCTTCCAAAGCGGAGAGACCCAGTACTTC. The genes are TRBV7-2 and TRBJ2-5; perhaps TRBD2 as D (5 bases). V dropped 3 bases and J dropped 4 bases, with 9 bases sitting between them. Germline values: CDR1 SGHTA, CDR2 FQGNSA. This CDR3 spans 13 amino acids.

J is TRBJ2-7 and V is TRBV4-1; D is ambiguous. V shed 4 bases and J shed 3 bases, with 19 bases lying between them. CDR1 is MGHRA and CDR2 is YSYEKL in the germline V gene. The CDR3 consists of 16 residues. DNA of the CDR3: TGCGCCAGCAGCCCCTTCCCTGCAGATCTAAGCTACGAGCAGTACTTC. This encodes CASSPFPADLSYEQYF.

The chain employs TRBV10-1 and TRBJ2-5; 7 bases match TRBD2. J lost 8 bases, V lost 5 bases, and 11 bases had no gene match. CDR1 WNHNN and CDR2 SYGVQD come from the germline V gene (reference sequence). This CDR3 is 14 amino acids long. The CDR3 coding sequence is TGCGCCAGCAGTCAAGGGACGGGGGGTCGCACCCAGTACTTC. It yields the protein CASSQGTGGRTQYF.

This clone was counted once. The V and J genes are TRBV19 and TRBJ2-2; TRBD1 matches at 7 bases. Unmatched junction bases numbered 9, after V lost 7 bases and J lost 1 base. CDR1 LNHDA and CDR2 SQIVND come from the germline V gene (reference sequence). The CDR3 has 16 amino acids. The CDR3 spells CASIVTGPRNTGELFF. For the CDR3, the DNA is TGTGCCAGTATCGTGACAGGGCCCCGGAACACCGGGGAGCTGTTTTTT.

V usage is TRBV7-2 and J usage is TRBJ1-5; the D gene is possibly TRBD1 (6 bases). This CDR3 is built from 15 residues. Germline lookup yields CDR1 SGHTA and CDR2 FQGNSA. V lost 7 bases to trimming and J lost 3 bases, with 16 bases between them. CDR3 in DNA: TGTGCCAGCAAGAGGGGGGTATCCGACAATCAGCCCCAGCATTTT. Its protein is CASKRGVSDNQPQHF.

V and J are TRBV4-3 and TRBJ2-1, with a possible D match to TRBD2 (6 bases). V was trimmed by 0 bases and J by 8 bases, leaving 11 bases between them. Germline CDR1 and CDR2: LGHNA and YSLEER. CDR3 length: 14 residues. CDR3 in amino acids: CASSQEERADEQFF. The CDR3 nucleotides are TGCGCCAGCAGCCAAGAAGAGCGGGCCGATGAGCAGTTCTTC.

The chain links TRBV30 to TRBJ2-3, with D uncertain. The CDR3 runs 13 residues. V was pared by 0 bases and J by 4 bases, with 8 bases between. Germline V gene sequence: CDR1 GTSNPN, CDR2 SVGIG (reference sequence). The CDR3 DNA follows: TGTGCCTGGAGTGTATACCCGTCAGATACGCAGTATTTT. It codes for CAWSVYPSDTQYF.

This clone has just one count. The chain uses TRBV27 and TRBJ1-5; possibly TRBD1 for D (5 bases). Trimming stripped 11 bases from V and 6 bases from J, with 20 bases between. The CDR3 contains 14 residues. CDR1 is MNHEY, CDR2 SMNVEV, per germline (reference sequence). CDR3 sequence (DNA): TGTGCCCACACCGTGCACCGAGGGGCTCAGCCCCAGCATTTT. This codes for CAHTVHRGAQPQHF.

A remark on this clone: Other DNA sequences in the sample encode the same CDR3. CDR3 DNA sequence: TGTGCCAGCAGCGTAGTTGGGACCCGGGGCCCTGGAAACACCATATATTTT. This gives the protein CASSVVGTRGPGNTIYF. The rearrangement links TRBV9 to TRBJ1-3, with D perhaps TRBD1 (5 bases). With 0 bases removed from V and 2 bases from J, the gap between germline ends came to 15 bases. CDR1 is SGDLS, CDR2 YYNGEE, per germline. The CDR3 runs 17 residues.

The rearrangement joins TRBV4-1 to TRBJ2-5, with 9 bases lining up with TRBD1. The length of the CDR3 is 14 residues. Germline-derived CDR1 and CDR2 are MGHRA and YSYEKL. V lost 4 bases, J lost 5 bases, and 5 bases stayed unmatched. CDR3 residues: CASSRQGVGETQYF. The CDR3 region has the DNA TGCGCCAGCAGCCGACAGGGGGTAGGCGAGACCCAGTACTTC.

V and J are TRBV2 and TRBJ1-5; 10 bases are shared with TRBD1. The CDR3 runs 15 residues. CDR1 and CDR2 from the germline V gene are SNHLY and FYNNEI. The junction had 3 bases not matched to a gene; V was cut back by 6 bases and J by 1 base. This chain's CDR3 is CASRRTGGSNQPQHF. The CDR3 DNA reads TGTGCCAGCAGAAGGACAGGGGGAAGCAATCAGCCCCAGCATTTT.

The V call is TRBV5-1, the J call TRBJ2-7, with D perhaps TRBD1 or TRBD2 (5 bases each). The V and J ends lost 4 bases and 0 bases respectively, with 17 bases between them. The CDR3 contains 16 residues. Per germline, CDR1 SGHRS and CDR2 YFSETQ. The CDR3 spells CASSGGSDNLSYEQYF. The CDR3 DNA reads TGCGCCAGCAGCGGGGGATCTGACAATCTCTCCTACGAGCAGTACTTC.

The chain employs TRBV28 and TRBJ2-5; D unclear. The CDR3 is made up of 14 amino acids. Trimming shortened V by 6 bases and J by 5 bases, and 16 bases separated the two germline ends. Germline CDR1 and CDR2: MDHEN and SYDVKM. CDR3 DNA sequence: TGTGCCAGCAGCCGTGGTCGGGCCCGGGAGACCCAGTACTTC. This translates into CASSRGRARETQYF.